Listed here are 7 T cell receptor beta chains from one sample, sequenced in a study of blood T cell repertoires in COVID-19. Data came from immunoSEQ multiplex PCR; TCRdb stores just in-frame clones and leaves some out. The sample holds some 76,000 clones, around nine tenths seen once. The source material was peripheral blood. These receptors all come from a woman aged 18-30 years with acute or convalescent COVID-19.

This rearrangement joins TRBV6-2 or TRBV6-3 to TRBJ2-1; maybe TRBD2 (6 bases). The V gene's germline CDR1 is MNHEY and CDR2 SVGEGT. The CDR3 runs 19 residues. With 0 bases removed from V and 12 bases from J, the gap between germline ends came to 30 bases. CDR3 nucleotide sequence: TGTGCCAGCAGTTACTCTCTAGCGACCCGCCAAGGTACAATGAAGGGGCAGTTCTTC. Its protein is CASSYSLATRQGTMKGQFF.

The CDR3 region has the DNA TGTGCCAGCAGCCGTTTCACAGGTTACAATGAGCAGTTCTTC. Protein product: CASSRFTGYNEQFF. V and J are TRBV7-9 and TRBJ2-1; D is perhaps TRBD1 (5 bases). Trimming removed 5 bases from V and 4 bases from J, with 12 bases in between. Germline CDR1 and CDR2: SEHNR and FQNEAQ (reference sequence). The CDR3 loop spans 14 amino acids.

The V and J genes are TRBV5-4 and TRBJ2-2; 7 bases fit TRBD1. Germline V gene data show CDR1 as SGHNT and CDR2 as YYREEE (reference sequence). The length of the CDR3 is 14 residues. Germline trimming cut 4 bases from V and 4 bases from J; bases unmatched to any gene: 4. CDR3 protein: CASSVRDSTGELFF. Written as DNA, the CDR3 is TGTGCCAGCAGCGTCAGGGACAGCACCGGGGAGCTGTTTTTT.

V usage is TRBV15 and J usage is TRBJ1-4; 7 bases line up with TRBD1. The germline CDR1 and CDR2 sequences are LNHNV and YYDKDF (reference sequence). The trim removed 2 bases at V and 4 bases at J, leaving 7 bases unmatched. The CDR3 spans 16 residues. CDR3 protein: CATSRPRQGGNEKLFF. CDR3 nucleotides: TGTGCCACCAGCAGACCACGACAGGGAGGTAATGAAAAACTGTTTTTT.

The chain links TRBV28 to TRBJ1-1, with 12 nucleotides matching TRBD1. Germline V gives CDR1 MDHEN, CDR2 SYDVKM. The CDR3 covers 16 residues. Losses at the gene ends were 3 bases for V and 3 bases for J; bases not matched to a gene: 5. This CDR3 reads CASSLGQGAWYTEAFF. The CDR3 DNA reads TGTGCCAGCAGTTTGGGACAGGGGGCATGGTACACTGAAGCTTTCTTT.

The chain couples TRBV28 to TRBJ1-2; D remains ambiguous. This CDR3 region has 15 residues. V was shortened by 5 bases and J by 5 bases, with 18 bases between the two germline ends. Germline V gene data show CDR1 as MDHEN and CDR2 as SYDVKM. Here the CDR3 DNA reads TGTGCCAGCAGTCCCGTCCGGGTTATCGGGTATGGCTACACCTTC. This sequence encodes CASSPVRVIGYGYTF.

The J gene is TRBJ1-1, the V gene TRBV19; maybe TRBD1 (5 bases). This CDR3 region has 13 residues. Germline V gives CDR1 LNHDA, CDR2 SQIVND (reference sequence). Trimming took off 1 base at V and 11 bases at J, with 14 bases between the two ends. The CDR3 bases are TGTGCCAGTAGTATAGTCCAGGGAAGTATGGCTTTCTTT. Translated, it gives CASSIVQGSMAFF. The full variable domain, with the rest looked up from reference TRBV19 and TRBJ1-1, is DGGITQSPKYLFRKEGQNVTLSCEQNLNHDAMYWYRQDPGQGLRLIYYSQIVNDFQKGDIAEGYSVSREKKESFPLTVTSAQKNPTAFYLCASSIVQGSMAFFGQGTRLTVV.